This TCR beta chain was retrieved from a study of blood T cell repertoires in COVID-19. Study-wide background: The analysed material was cDNA or gDNA that came from T cells, B-cell-depleted T cells, or PBMCs.

This clone was seen once. This CDR3 comprises 14 residues. The germline V gene has CDR1 MNHEY and CDR2 SMNVEV (reference sequence). Trimming took 5 bases from V and 7 from J, leaving 18 bases between them. Only in-frame clones appear in the TCRdb table, and some are missing; sequencing was by immunoSEQ multiplex PCR. The profile shows approximately 530,000 clones, about 89% of them singletons. The chain links TRBV27 to TRBJ2-7; unclear D gene. Sample: peripheral blood. The receptor was derived from a woman between 45 and 65 years old with COVID-19, enrolled during active disease. This chain's CDR3 is CASSQTAPGEEQYF. The CDR3 nucleotides are TGTGCCAGCAGTCAAACTGCTCCGGGTGAAGAGCAGTACTTC.